The 6 T cell receptor beta chains presented below share a single source sample, sequenced in a study of cytomegalovirus exposure and HLA in healthy donors. 13 Jbeta primers and 60 Vbeta primers were used for the PCR. Using immunoSEQ multiplex PCR, the repertoire was profiled, and TCRdb retains in-frame clones only, with some absent. The sample carries approximately 190,000 clones, more than 75% recorded once. The sample was PBMCs. These receptors all come from a woman in her fifties or sixties in good health and CMV-seropositive.

The genes are TRBV30 and TRBJ1-5; 7 bases map to TRBD1. J was trimmed by 6 bases and V by 1 base; bases with no gene match: 3. Per germline, CDR1 GTSNPN and CDR2 SVGIG (reference sequence). This CDR3 is 13 amino acids long. The CDR3 DNA reads TGTGCCTGGAGTGGACAGGGAAGTCAGCCCCAGCATTTT. Translated, it gives CAWSGQGSQPQHF.

The rearrangement joins TRBV2 to TRBJ1-5; TRBD1 aligns across 8 bases. Trimming at V came to 3 bases and at J to 4 bases, leaving 5 bases not matched to a gene. There are 15 residues in the CDR3. Germline-derived CDR1 and CDR2 are SNHLY and FYNNEI. DNA for the CDR3: TGTGCCAGCAGTGACAGGGGGCGAAGGAATCAGCCCCAGCATTTT. It is translated as CASSDRGRRNQPQHF.

The chain is built from TRBV28 and TRBJ2-4; no reliable D call. V dropped 5 bases and J dropped 0 bases, with 11 bases sitting between them. Germline values: CDR1 MDHEN, CDR2 SYDVKM. This CDR3 spans 15 amino acids. CDR3 bases: TGTGCCAGCAGTCCTCGAAACATAGCCAAAAACATTCAGTACTTC. Its protein is CASSPRNIAKNIQYF.

The chain carries TRBV12-5 and TRBJ2-1; 10 bases align to TRBD1. The ends lost 4 bases at V and 3 bases at J; junction bases unmatched: 15. In germline, CDR1 is LGHNT, CDR2 FRNRAP. The CDR3 length is 19 residues. CDR3 sequence: CASGSPAGQGENFYNEQFF. Here the CDR3 DNA reads TGTGCTAGTGGTTCTCCGGCAGGACAGGGGGAAAACTTCTACAATGAGCAGTTCTTC.

This clone showed up just once. This sequence joins TRBV30 and TRBJ1-1; D gene uncertain. CDR3 length equals 13 residues. Germline V gives CDR1 GTSNPN, CDR2 SVGIG (reference sequence). V lost 5 bases to trimming and J lost 4 bases, with 14 bases between them. CDR3 in amino acids: CAWCRRAGTEAFF. CDR3 sequence (DNA): TGTGCCTGGTGCCGGAGGGCAGGCACTGAAGCTTTCTTT.

This chain connects TRBV28 to TRBJ2-7; D perhaps matches TRBD2 (5 bases). Germline CDR1 is MDHEN and CDR2 is SYDVKM. Trimming stripped 6 bases from V and 2 bases from J, with 14 bases between. The CDR3 length is 14 residues. The CDR3 region has the DNA TGTGCCAGCAGAGATTACTTGCGGGCCTACGAGCAGTACTTC. Amino acid sequence: CASRDYLRAYEQYF.